Listed below are T cell receptor beta chains from one sample, sequenced in a study of yellow fever vaccine responses in identical twins. TCRdb processed the RT-PCR reads anew with MiXCR; each CDR3 protein has one entry. The table records thousands of distinct CDR3 sequences, 8.7% of them present only once. The material sequenced was T cells from blood (PBMCs), unsorted or a sorted subset (not recorded which), taken 2 years after vaccination. The origin of the receptors is a woman aged 18 to 35 who received the yellow fever vaccine. The CDR3 runs from the conserved cysteine through the conserved F or W. A D gene is named only where the DNA matches it firmly. Where a row states a size, it is once, few, many or the class of an expanded clone; other rows omit it.

D gene,V gene,J gene,clone size,CDR3 protein,CDR3 DNA
NA,TRBV4-2,TRBJ2-3,NA,CASSQDLTDTQYF,TGTGCCAGCAGCCAAGATCTCACAGATACGCAGTATTTT
TRBD2,TRBV7-2,TRBJ2-5,few,CASSLNSGANSGTQYF,TGTGCCAGCAGCTTAAATAGCGGGGCAAATAGTGGAACCCAGTACTTC
NA,TRBV15,TRBJ2-7,NA,CATSRDDAGTYEQYF,TGTGCCACCAGCAGAGATGACGCTGGCACCTACGAGCAGTACTTC
TRBD2,TRBV14,TRBJ2-7,medium-sized,CASSLSGRAYEQYF,TGTGCCAGCAGCCTTAGCGGGCGGGCCTACGAGCAGTACTTC
NA,TRBV7-1,TRBJ2-1,NA,CASSPTQGYNEQFF,TGTGCCAGCAGCCCAACACAGGGCTATAATGAGCAGTTCTTC
NA,TRBV7-9,TRBJ2-3,NA,CASNPTTDTQYF,TGTGCCAGCAACCCGACCACAGATACGCAGTATTTT
TRBD1,TRBV4-3,TRBJ1-1,NA,CASSQATGAPNTEAFF,TGCGCCAGCAGCCAAGCAACAGGGGCCCCGAACACTGAAGCTTTCTTT
TRBD2,TRBV10-3,TRBJ2-1,few,CAISVGGSSYNEQFF,TGTGCCATCAGTGTCGGGGGGAGCTCCTACAATGAGCAGTTCTTC
NA,TRBV2,TRBJ1-2,few,CASSAGRDVLGYTF,TGTGCCAGCAGTGCCGGGAGGGACGTCCTTGGCTACACCTTC
NA,TRBV13,TRBJ1-1,NA,CASSGSENTEAFF,TGTGCCAGCAGCGGCTCAGAAAACACTGAAGCTTTCTTT
TRBD2,TRBV10-1,TRBJ2-1,medium-sized,CASSETRTSGLYNEQFF,TGCGCCAGCAGTGAAACCCGGACTAGCGGGCTTTACAATGAGCAGTTCTTC
NA,TRBV4-1,TRBJ2-7,medium-sized,CASSQEARQTYEQYF,TGCGCCAGCAGCCAAGAAGCCCGGCAAACCTACGAGCAGTACTTC
TRBD1,TRBV10-1,TRBJ1-1,NA,CASRGTGETEAFF,TGCGCCAGCAGAGGGACAGGGGAAACTGAAGCTTTCTTT